This T cell receptor (beta chain) is drawn from a study of T cells in Graves' hyperthyroidism and ophthalmopathy. Study-wide background: Before treatment of any kind, peripheral blood was taken at initial diagnosis. Study-wide results and limits: Most thyroid clonotypes expanded above 0.001 were also detected in blood.

Germline CDR1 reads LNHNV; CDR2 reads YYDKDF (reference sequence). This CDR3 is 14 amino acids long. As for this clonotype: Its specificity is not known. An end of the junction does not agree with germline; a read error may underlie this.

Amplified TCR beta CDR3 regions came from RNA transcripts. When the TCR CDR3 underwent first-round RT-PCR, the HTBI primer set was used. TCRdb recomputed calls from the multiplex PCR reads with MiXCR, one row per CDR3 protein. Of some 210,000 distinct CDR3 sequences in the sample, under 20% were seen once. If no ophthalmopathy progression occurred within 18 months, Graves' hyperthyroidism was stable. PBMCs were obtained from 10 ml fresh peripheral blood. V is TRBV15 and J is TRBJ1-6; 8 bases align to TRBD1. The sequenced sample consisted of blood. This TCR derives from a man aged 50-59 years with Graves' hyperthyroidism. This CDR3 is CATSADRDNSPPHF. The CDR3 DNA reads TGTGCCACCAGCGCGGACAGGGATAATTCACCCCCCCACTTT.